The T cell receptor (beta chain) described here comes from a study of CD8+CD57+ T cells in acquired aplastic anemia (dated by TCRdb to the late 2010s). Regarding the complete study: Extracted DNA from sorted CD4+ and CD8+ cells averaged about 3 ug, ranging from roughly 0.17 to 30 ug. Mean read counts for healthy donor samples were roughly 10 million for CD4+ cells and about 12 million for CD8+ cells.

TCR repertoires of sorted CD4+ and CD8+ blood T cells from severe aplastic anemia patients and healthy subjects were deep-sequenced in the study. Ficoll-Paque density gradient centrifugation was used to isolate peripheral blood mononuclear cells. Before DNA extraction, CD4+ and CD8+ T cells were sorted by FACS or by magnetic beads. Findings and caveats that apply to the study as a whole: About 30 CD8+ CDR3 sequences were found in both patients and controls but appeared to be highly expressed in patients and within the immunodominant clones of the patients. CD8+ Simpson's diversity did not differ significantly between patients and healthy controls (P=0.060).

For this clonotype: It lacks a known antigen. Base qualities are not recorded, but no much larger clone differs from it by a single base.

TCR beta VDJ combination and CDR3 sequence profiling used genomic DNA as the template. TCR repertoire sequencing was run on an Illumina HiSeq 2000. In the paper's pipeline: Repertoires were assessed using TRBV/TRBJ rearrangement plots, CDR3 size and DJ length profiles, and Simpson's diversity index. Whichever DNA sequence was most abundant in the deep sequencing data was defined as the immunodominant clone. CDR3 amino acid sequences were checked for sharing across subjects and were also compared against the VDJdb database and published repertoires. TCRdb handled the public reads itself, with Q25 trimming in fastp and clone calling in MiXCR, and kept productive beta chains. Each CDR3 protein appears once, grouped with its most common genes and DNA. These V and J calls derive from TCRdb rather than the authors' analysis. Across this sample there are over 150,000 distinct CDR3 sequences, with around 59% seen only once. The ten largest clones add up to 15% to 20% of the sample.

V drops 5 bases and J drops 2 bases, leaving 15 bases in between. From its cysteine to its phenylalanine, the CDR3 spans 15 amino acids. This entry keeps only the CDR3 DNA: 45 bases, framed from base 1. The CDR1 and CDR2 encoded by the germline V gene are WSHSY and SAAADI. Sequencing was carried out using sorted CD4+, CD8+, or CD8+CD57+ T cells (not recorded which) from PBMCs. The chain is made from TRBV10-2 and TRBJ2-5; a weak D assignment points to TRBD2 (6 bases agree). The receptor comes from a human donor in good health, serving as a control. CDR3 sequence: CASSLSAAGQETQYF. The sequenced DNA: TGCGCCAGCAGTCTCTCTGCGGCGGGGCAAGAGACCCAGTACTTC.